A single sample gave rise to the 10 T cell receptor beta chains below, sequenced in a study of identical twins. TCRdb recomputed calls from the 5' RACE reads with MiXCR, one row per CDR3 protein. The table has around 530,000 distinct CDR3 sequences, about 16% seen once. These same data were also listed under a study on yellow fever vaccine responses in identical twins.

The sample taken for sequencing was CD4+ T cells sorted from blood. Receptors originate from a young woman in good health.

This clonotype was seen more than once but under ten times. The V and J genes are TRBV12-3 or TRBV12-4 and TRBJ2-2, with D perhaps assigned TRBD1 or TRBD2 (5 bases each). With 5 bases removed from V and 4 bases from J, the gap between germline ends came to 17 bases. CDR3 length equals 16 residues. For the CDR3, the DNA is TGTGCCAGCAGTCCTACCGGGACGAGGGGCACCGGGGAGCTGTTTTTT. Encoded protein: CASSPTGTRGTGELFF.

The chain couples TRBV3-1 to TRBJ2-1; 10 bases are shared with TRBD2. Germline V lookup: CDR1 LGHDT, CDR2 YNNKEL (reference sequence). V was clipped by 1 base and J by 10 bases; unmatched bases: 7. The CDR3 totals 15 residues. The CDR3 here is CASSQVGSSGGEQFF. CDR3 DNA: TGTGCCAGCAGCCAAGTCGGTAGTAGCGGGGGGGAGCAGTTCTTC.

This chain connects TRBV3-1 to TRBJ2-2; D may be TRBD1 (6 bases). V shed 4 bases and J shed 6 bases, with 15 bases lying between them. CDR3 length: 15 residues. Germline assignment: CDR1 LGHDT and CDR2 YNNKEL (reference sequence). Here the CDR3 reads CASSRKGGGPGELFF. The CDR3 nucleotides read TGTGCCAGCAGCCGAAAGGGTGGGGGCCCCGGGGAGCTGTTTTTT.

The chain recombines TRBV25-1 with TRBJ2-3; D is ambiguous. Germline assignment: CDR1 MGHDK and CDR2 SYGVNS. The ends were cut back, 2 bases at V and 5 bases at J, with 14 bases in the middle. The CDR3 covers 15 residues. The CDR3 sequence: CASSEHAGLGDTQYF. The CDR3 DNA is TGTGCCAGCAGTGAACATGCAGGTCTGGGAGATACGCAGTATTTT.

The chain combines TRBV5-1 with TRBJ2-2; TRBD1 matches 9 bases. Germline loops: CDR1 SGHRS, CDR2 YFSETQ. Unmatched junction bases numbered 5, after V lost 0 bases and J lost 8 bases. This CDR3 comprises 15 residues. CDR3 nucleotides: TGCGCCAGCAGCTTGGCACAGGGGGCACGTGGGGAGCTGTTTTTT. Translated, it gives CASSLAQGARGELFF.

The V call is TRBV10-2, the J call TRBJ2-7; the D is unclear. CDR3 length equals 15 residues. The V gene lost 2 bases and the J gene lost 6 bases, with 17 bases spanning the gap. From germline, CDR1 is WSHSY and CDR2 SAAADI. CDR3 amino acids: CASSEPSYRRSEQYF. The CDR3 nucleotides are TGCGCCAGCAGTGAGCCATCGTACAGAAGATCCGAGCAGTACTTC.

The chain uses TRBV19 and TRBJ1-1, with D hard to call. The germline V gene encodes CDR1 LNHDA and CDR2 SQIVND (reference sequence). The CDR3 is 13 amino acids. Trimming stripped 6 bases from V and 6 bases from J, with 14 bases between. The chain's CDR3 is CASSKTLGAEAFF. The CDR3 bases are TGTGCCAGTAGCAAAACCCTGGGCGCTGAAGCTTTCTTT.

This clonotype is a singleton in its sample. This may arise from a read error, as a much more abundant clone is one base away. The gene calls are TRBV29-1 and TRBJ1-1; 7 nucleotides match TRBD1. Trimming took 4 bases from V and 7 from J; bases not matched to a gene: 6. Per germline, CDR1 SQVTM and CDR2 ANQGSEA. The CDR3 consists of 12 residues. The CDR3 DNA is TGCAGCGTTGTGAGGGGGCCGGTTGAAGCTTTCTTT. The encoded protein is CSVVRGPVEAFF.

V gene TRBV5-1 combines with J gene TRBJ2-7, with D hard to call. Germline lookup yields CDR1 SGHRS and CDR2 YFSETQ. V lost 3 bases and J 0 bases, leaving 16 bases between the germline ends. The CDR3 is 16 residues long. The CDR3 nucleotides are TGCGCCAGCAGCTCAAGGACGGGTTTGAGCTCCTACGAGCAGTACTTC. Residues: CASSSRTGLSSYEQYF.

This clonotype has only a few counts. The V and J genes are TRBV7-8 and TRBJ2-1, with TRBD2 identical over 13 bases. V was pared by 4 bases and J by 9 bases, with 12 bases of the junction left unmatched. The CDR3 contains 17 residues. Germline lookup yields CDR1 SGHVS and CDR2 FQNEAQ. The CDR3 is CASSSILLAGGLGEQFF. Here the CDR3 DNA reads TGTGCCAGCAGCTCTATCCTACTAGCGGGGGGGCTTGGTGAGCAGTTCTTC.